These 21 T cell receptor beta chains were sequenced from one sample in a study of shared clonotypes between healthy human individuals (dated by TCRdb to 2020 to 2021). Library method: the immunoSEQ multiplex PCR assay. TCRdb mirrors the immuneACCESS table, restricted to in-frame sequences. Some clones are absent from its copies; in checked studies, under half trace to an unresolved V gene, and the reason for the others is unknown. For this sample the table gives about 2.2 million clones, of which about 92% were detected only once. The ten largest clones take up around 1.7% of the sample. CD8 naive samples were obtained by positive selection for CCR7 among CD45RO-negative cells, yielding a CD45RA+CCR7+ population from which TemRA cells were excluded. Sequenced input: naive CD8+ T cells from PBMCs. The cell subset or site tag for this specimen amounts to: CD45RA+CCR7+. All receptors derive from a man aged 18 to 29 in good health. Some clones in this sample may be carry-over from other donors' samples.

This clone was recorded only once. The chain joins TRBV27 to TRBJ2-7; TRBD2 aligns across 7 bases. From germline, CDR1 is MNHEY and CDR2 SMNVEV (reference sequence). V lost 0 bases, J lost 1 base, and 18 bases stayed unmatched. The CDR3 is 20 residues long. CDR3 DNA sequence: TGTGCCAGCAGTTTATCCCCCCGGGGCGGGGGACCGTCATCTTCCTACGAGCAGTACTTC. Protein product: CASSLSPRGGGPSSSYEQYF.

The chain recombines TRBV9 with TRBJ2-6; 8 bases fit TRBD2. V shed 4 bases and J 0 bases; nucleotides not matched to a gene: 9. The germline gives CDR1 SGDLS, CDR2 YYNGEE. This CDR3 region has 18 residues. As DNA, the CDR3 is TGTGCCAGCAGCCACCCGGGGGGGGCAAGCTCTGGGGCCAACGTCCTGACTTTC. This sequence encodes CASSHPGGASSGANVLTF.

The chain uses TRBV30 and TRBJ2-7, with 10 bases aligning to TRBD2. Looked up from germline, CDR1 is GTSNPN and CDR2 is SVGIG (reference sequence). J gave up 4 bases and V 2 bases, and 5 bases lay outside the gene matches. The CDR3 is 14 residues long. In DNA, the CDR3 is TGTGCCTGGAGTAGCCTAGCGGGAGCATACGAGCAGTACTTC. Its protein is CAWSSLAGAYEQYF.

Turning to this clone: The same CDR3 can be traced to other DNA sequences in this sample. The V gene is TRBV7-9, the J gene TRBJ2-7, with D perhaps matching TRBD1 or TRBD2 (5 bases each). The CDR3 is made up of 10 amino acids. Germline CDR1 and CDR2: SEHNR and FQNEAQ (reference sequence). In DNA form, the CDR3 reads TGTGCTAGCGCCAGGGACGAGCAGTACTTC. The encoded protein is CASARDEQYF.

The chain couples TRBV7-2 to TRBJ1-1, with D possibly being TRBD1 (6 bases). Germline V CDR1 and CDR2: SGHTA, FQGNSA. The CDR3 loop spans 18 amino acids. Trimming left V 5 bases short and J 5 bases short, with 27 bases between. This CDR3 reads CASSPTIQGLRIGTEAFF. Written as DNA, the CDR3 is TGTGCCAGCAGCCCAACGATACAGGGTCTCAGGATAGGAACTGAAGCTTTCTTT.

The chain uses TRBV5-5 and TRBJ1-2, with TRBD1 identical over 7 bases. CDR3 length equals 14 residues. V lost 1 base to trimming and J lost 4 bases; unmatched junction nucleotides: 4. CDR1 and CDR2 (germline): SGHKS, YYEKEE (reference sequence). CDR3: CASSLNRDSYGYTF. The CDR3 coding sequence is TGTGCCAGCAGCTTGAACCGGGACAGCTATGGCTACACCTTC.

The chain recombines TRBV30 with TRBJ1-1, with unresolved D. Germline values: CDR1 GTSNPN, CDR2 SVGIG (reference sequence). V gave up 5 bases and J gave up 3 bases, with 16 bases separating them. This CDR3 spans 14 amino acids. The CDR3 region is CAWAKPRGYTEAFF. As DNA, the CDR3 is TGTGCCTGGGCAAAACCCCGGGGATACACTGAAGCTTTCTTT. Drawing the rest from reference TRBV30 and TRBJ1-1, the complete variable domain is SQTIHQWPATLVQPVGSPLSLECTVEGTSNPNLYWYRQAAGRGLQLLFYSVGIGQISSEVPQNLSASRPQDRQFILSSKKLLLSDSGFYLCAWAKPRGYTEAFFGQGTRLTVV.

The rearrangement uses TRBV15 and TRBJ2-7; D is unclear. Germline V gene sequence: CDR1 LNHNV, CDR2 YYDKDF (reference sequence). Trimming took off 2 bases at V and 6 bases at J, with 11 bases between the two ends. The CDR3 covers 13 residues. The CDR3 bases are TGTGCCACCAGCAGATCCCTACCACTCGAGCAGTACTTC. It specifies CATSRSLPLEQYF.

The CDR3 sequence: CASKLAQGHSYEQYF. In DNA, the CDR3 is TGTGCCAGCAAATTGGCACAGGGTCACTCCTACGAGCAGTACTTC. J is TRBJ2-7 and V is TRBV28, with a weak D call TRBD1 (6 bases). Per the germline V gene, CDR1 is MDHEN and CDR2 is SYDVKM. V lost 7 bases to trimming and J lost 0 bases, with 16 bases between them. This CDR3 comprises 15 residues. The full variable domain, rest sourced from reference TRBV28 and TRBJ2-7, is DVKVTQSSRYLVKRTGEKVFLECVQDMDHENMFWYRQDPGLGLRLIYFSYDVKMKEKGDIPEGYSVSREKKERFSLILESASTNQTSMYLCASKLAQGHSYEQYFGPGTRLTVT.

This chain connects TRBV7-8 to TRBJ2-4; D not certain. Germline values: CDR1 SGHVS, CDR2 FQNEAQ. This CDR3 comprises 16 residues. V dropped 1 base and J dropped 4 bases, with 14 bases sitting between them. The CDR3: CASSLDQRLSKNIQYF. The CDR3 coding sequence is TGTGCCAGCAGCTTAGATCAGCGACTTAGTAAAAACATTCAGTACTTC.

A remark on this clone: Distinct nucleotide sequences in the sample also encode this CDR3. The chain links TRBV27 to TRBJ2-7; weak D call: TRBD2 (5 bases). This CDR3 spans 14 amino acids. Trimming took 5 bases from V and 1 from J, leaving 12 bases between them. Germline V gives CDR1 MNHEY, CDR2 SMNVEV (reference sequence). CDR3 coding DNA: TGTGCCAGCAGTCCAGGACTCGGTTCCTACGAGCAGTACTTC. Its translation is CASSPGLGSYEQYF.

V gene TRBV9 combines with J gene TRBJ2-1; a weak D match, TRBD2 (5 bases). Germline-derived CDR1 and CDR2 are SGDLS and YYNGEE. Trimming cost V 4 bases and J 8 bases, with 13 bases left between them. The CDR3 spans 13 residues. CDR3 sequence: CASSSLGRDEQFF. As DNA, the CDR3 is TGTGCCAGCAGCTCGCTTGGGCGGGATGAGCAGTTCTTC.

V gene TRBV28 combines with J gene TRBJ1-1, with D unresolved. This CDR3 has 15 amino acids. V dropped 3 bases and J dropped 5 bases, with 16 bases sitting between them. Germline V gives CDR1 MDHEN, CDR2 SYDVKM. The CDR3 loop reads CASSFRSGIGTEAFF. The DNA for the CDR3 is TGTGCCAGCAGTTTCCGATCCGGGATTGGGACTGAAGCTTTCTTT.

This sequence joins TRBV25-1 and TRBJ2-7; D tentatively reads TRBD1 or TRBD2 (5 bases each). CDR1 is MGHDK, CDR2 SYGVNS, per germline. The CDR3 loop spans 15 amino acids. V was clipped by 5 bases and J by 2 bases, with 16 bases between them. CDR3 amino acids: CASSSLPGLTYEQYF. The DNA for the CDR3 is TGTGCCAGCAGTTCCCTCCCGGGGCTAACCTACGAGCAGTACTTC.

CDR3 amino acids: CASSPYRGRSNEQFF. CDR3 sequence (DNA): TGTGCCAGCAGCCCGTATCGGGGCCGGTCCAATGAGCAGTTCTTC. The chain carries TRBV7-9 and TRBJ2-1; tentatively, D is TRBD1 or TRBD2 (5 bases each). The CDR3 runs 15 residues. The V gene lost 5 bases and the J gene lost 6 bases, with 17 bases spanning the gap. The germline CDR1 and CDR2 sequences are SEHNR and FQNEAQ (reference sequence).

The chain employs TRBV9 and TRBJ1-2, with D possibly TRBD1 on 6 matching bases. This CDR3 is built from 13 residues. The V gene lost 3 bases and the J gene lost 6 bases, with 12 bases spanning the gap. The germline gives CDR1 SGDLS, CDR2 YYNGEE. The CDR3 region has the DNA TGTGCCAGCAGCGGTGATCCAGGGGATGGCTACACCTTC. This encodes CASSGDPGDGYTF.

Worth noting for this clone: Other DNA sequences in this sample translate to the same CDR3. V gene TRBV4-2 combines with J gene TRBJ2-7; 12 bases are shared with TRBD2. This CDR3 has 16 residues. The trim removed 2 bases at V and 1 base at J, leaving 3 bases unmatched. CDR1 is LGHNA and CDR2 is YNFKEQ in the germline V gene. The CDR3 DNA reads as TGTGCCAGCAGCCAACGGACTAGCGGGGCTTCCTACGAGCAGTACTTC. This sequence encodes CASSQRTSGASYEQYF.

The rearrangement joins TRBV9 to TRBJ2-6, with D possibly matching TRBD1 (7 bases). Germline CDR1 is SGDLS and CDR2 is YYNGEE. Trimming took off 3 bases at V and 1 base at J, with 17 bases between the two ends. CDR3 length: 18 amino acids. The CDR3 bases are TGTGCCAGCAGCGCAGGGGGGACAGTCTATTCTGGGGCCAACGTCCTGACTTTC. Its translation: CASSAGGTVYSGANVLTF.

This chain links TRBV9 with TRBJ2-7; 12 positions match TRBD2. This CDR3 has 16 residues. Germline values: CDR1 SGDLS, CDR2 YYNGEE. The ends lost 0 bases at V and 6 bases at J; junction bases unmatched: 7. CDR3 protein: CASSVGRLAGASEQYF. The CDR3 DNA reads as TGTGCCAGCAGCGTAGGACGACTAGCGGGAGCCTCCGAGCAGTACTTC.

For the CDR3, the DNA is TGTGCCACCTTATTGGGCAATGAGCAGTTCTTC. Protein sequence: CATLLGNEQFF. V gene TRBV27 combines with J gene TRBJ2-1; D remains ambiguous. Germline V gene data show CDR1 as MNHEY and CDR2 as SMNVEV (reference sequence). The CDR3 contains 11 residues. V was clipped by 10 bases and J by 6 bases, with 10 bases between them.

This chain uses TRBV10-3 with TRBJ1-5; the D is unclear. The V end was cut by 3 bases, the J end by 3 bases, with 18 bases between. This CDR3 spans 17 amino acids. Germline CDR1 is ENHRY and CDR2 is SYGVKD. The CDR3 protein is CAISDPTTLGNNQPQHF. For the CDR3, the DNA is TGTGCCATCAGTGACCCTACCACCTTAGGAAACAATCAGCCCCAGCATTTT.